This T cell receptor (beta chain) was sequenced for a study of blood T cell repertoires in COVID-19. Whole-study context: T cells, B-cell-depleted T cells, or PBMCs provided the cDNA or gDNA that served as material.

How the authors handled the data: Amplification of reference gene primers provided the estimated nucleated cell counts. TCRdb's table, derived via immunoSEQ multiplex PCR, lists solely in-frame clones and lacks some. D and trimming were read from the DNA, whereas the V and J calls and clone size are those reported in that table. The data contain 300,000 or so clones, 80% to 90% of them singletons. Between the trimmed V and J ends, which lost 0 bases and 0 bases, there was a span of 19 bases. CDR1 is SGHRS, CDR2 YFSETQ, per germline. This CDR3 is 19 amino acids long. This rearrangement joins TRBV5-1 to TRBJ1-5; possible D gene TRBD1, 5 bases. The clonotype was recovered from a woman aged 35 to 49 with acute or convalescent COVID-19. Sequencing used peripheral blood. This chain's CDR3 is CASSLEGRVTWGSNQPQHF. The CDR3 DNA reads as TGCGCCAGCAGCTTGGAAGGCAGGGTCACCTGGGGTAGCAATCAGCCCCAGCATTTT.